A selection of T cell receptor beta chains follows, all from one sample in a study of cytomegalovirus exposure and HLA in healthy donors. Profiled with immunoSEQ multiplex PCR; TCRdb holds only in-frame clones, not every one. This table holds approximately 220,000 clones, approximately 80% found once. Sequenced input: PBMCs. Every receptor here comes from a man aged 40-49 years in good health and CMV-seronegative. Each CDR3 is given with its conserved first and last residue. Clone size is stated in some rows and not others, as once, few, many or a class when expanded.

V gene: TRBV13
clone size: few
CDR3 protein: CASSSAPPDRAYEQYF

V gene: TRBV11-2
clone size: NA
CDR3 protein: CASSPGTISTDTQYF

V gene: TRBV27
clone size: NA
CDR3 protein: CASSPLWGLAGGQGETQYF

V gene: TRBV5-1
clone size: once
CDR3 protein: CASFPGLAGGDLFF

V gene: TRBV18
clone size: few
CDR3 protein: CASSPWDSDYEQYF

V gene: TRBV18
clone size: NA
CDR3 protein: CASSPGTGPSAFF

V gene: TRBV19
clone size: NA
CDR3 protein: CASSSRDRTYEQYF

V gene: TRBV5-4
clone size: NA
CDR3 protein: CASSTAGAGNTIYF

V gene: TRBV7-9
clone size: NA
CDR3 protein: CASSYTGPYSPLHF

V gene: TRBV10-1
clone size: NA
CDR3 protein: CASSEEGLAGAAGSTDTQYF

V gene: TRBV19
clone size: NA
CDR3 protein: CASSIDPGAGSPLHF

V gene: TRBV28
clone size: NA
CDR3 protein: CASSIGAINEKLFF

V gene: TRBV5-4
clone size: NA
CDR3 protein: CASSRGTTGNTIYF

V gene: TRBV27
clone size: NA
CDR3 protein: CASSSRQGFYEQYF

V gene: TRBV7-9
clone size: NA
CDR3 protein: CASRPSSGRGTGELFF

V gene: TRBV7-3
clone size: few
CDR3 protein: CASSPDRGYGYTF

V gene: TRBV7-9
clone size: few
CDR3 protein: CASSFGTTNTEAFF

V gene: TRBV5-5
clone size: NA
CDR3 protein: CASSLATSPATDTQYF

V gene: TRBV11-3
clone size: NA
CDR3 protein: CASSSEGLRAYNEQFF

V gene: TRBV7-9
clone size: once
CDR3 protein: CSSSLTGEYEQFF

V gene: TRBV11-2
clone size: NA
CDR3 protein: CASSTLAGAQYNEQFF

V gene: TRBV9
clone size: NA
CDR3 protein: CASSVGGLAGDEQFF

V gene: TRBV11-2
clone size: NA
CDR3 protein: CASSWGIAGVSYNEQFF

V gene: TRBV11-2
clone size: NA
CDR3 protein: CASSLLEGNEQFF

V gene: TRBV6-5
clone size: NA
CDR3 protein: CASSKGTGEPLHF

V gene: TRBV5-1
clone size: few
CDR3 protein: CASSRDGQSQYF

V gene: TRBV4-1
clone size: NA
CDR3 protein: CASSPLGGNTGELFF

V gene: TRBV7-9
clone size: NA
CDR3 protein: CASSPGTAPQETQYF

V gene: TRBV5-1
clone size: few
CDR3 protein: CASSPRQGGTTNEKLFF

V gene: TRBV30
clone size: NA
CDR3 protein: CAWSPTRRDIQYF

V gene: TRBV7-2
clone size: NA
CDR3 protein: CASSLFPDNSYEQYF

V gene: TRBV7-8
clone size: NA
CDR3 protein: CASSLDRAGLGYTF

V gene: TRBV2
clone size: NA
CDR3 protein: CASSDGELFQPQHF

V gene: TRBV5-4
clone size: once
CDR3 protein: CASSKQGEETQYF

V gene: TRBV19
clone size: few
CDR3 protein: CASSIDRGQGGQPQHF